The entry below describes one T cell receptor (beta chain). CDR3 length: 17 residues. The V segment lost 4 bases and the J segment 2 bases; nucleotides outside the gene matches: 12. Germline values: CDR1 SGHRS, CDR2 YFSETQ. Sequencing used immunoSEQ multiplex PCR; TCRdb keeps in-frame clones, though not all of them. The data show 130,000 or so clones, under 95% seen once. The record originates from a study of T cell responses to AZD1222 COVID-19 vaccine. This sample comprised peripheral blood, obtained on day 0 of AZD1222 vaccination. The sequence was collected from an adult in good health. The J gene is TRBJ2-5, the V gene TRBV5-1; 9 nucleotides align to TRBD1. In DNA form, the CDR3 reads TGCGCCAGCAGCCCGGGTGGGTCTGGGACAGGGCAAGAGACCCAGTACTTC. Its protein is CASSPGGSGTGQETQYF.